This T cell receptor beta chain is from a study of shared clonotypes between healthy human individuals. This table comes from immunoSEQ multiplex PCR, and its TCRdb copy is limited to in-frame clones, with some not included. Of over a million clones in the sample, about 98.5% were seen once. Germline V gene sequence: CDR1 SGHRS, CDR2 YFSETQ. This CDR3 region has 15 residues. Trimming cost V 4 bases and J 8 bases; bases outside gene matches: 7. Source material: naive CD4+ T cells sorted from blood. Subset denoted: CD45RA+ positively selected. V gene TRBV5-1 combines with J gene TRBJ1-4; 11 bases are a match to TRBD1. This receptor was obtained from a man aged 25 to 40 in good health. For the CDR3, the DNA is TGCGCCAGCAGCGCTGGACAGGGGGCGCAGGAAAAACTGTTTTTT. This translates into CASSAGQGAQEKLFF.